A single sample is the source of the 25 T cell receptor beta chains below, sequenced in a study of neurological immune-mediated disorders. Time point described: longitudinal time-point 2. TCRdb called the 5' RACE reads again in MiXCR, with one record for every CDR3 protein. This table has 65,000 to 95,000 distinct CDR3 sequences, approximately 5.8% appearing once. Sequencing used PBMCs. Every receptor here comes from a woman aged 55-70 years with multiple sclerosis.

This clonotype was seen repeatedly, ten times or more. The rearrangement joins TRBV27 to TRBJ2-7, with 10 bases that match TRBD1. Looked up from germline, CDR1 is MNHEY and CDR2 is SMNVEV (reference sequence). CDR3 length equals 16 residues. V shed 5 bases and J 6 bases; nucleotides not matched to a gene: 13. CDR3 sequence (DNA): TGTGCCAGCAGTCCAACCCCCGGGACAGGGGAATCCGAGCAGTACTTC. Amino acids: CASSPTPGTGESEQYF.

This clonotype was seen at least ten times. The chain employs TRBV7-9 and TRBJ2-3; D call uncertain. The CDR3 loop spans 15 amino acids. Between the trimmed V and J ends, which lost 0 bases and 4 bases, there was a span of 11 bases. Looked up from germline, CDR1 is SEHNR and CDR2 is FQNEAQ (reference sequence). In DNA form, the CDR3 reads TGTGCCAGCAGCTTAGCGCACCTGAAGGCAGATACGCAGTATTTT. It encodes CASSLAHLKADTQYF. Drawing the rest from reference TRBV7-9 and TRBJ2-3, the complete variable domain is DTGVSQNPRHKITKRGQNVTFRCDPISEHNRLYWYRQTLGQGPEFLTYFQNEAQLEKSRLLSDRFSAERPKGSFSTLEIQRTEQGDSAMYLCASSLAHLKADTQYFGPGTRLTVL.

This clonotype was seen at least ten times. CDR3 residues: CASSTSGDTGELFF. CDR3 DNA: TGCGCCAGCAGTACTAGCGGTGACACCGGGGAGCTGTTTTTT. The chain is built from TRBV5-1 and TRBJ2-2; 8 bases match TRBD2. The CDR3 has 14 residues. Germline V CDR1 and CDR2: SGHRS, YFSETQ. V was pared by 5 bases and J by 3 bases, with 3 bases of the junction left unmatched. Filled out from reference TRBV5-1 and TRBJ2-2, the complete variable domain reads KAGVTQTPRYLIKTRGQQVTLSCSPISGHRSVSWYQQTPGQGLQFLFEYFSETQRNKGNFPGRFSGRQFSNSRSEMNVSTLELGDSALYLCASSTSGDTGELFFGEGSRLTVL.

This clonotype appeared once. A read error is possible here, since a much larger clone lies one base away. This chain joins TRBV5-1 and TRBJ2-1, with a possible D match to TRBD2 (5 bases). The CDR3 is 15 amino acids. Germline V gives CDR1 SGHRS, CDR2 YFSETQ. V gave up 0 bases and J gave up 5 bases, with 12 bases separating them. The CDR3 sequence: CASSLDGWRNNEQFF. The CDR3 region has the DNA TGCGCCAGCAGCTTGGACGGGTGGAGGAACAATGAGCAGTTCTTC.

This clonotype was seen ten or more times. The chain recombines TRBV20-1 with TRBJ2-2, with unresolved D. Germline V gene lookup returns CDR1 DFQATT and CDR2 SNEGSKA (reference sequence). This CDR3 has 13 amino acids. Trimming stripped 0 bases from V and 6 bases from J, with 8 bases between. CDR3 region: CSARDFGPGELFF. CDR3 bases: TGCAGTGCTAGAGACTTTGGCCCCGGGGAGCTGTTTTTT.

This clonotype was picked up many times. This chain uses TRBV27 with TRBJ2-3, with D uncertain. This CDR3 is 14 amino acids long. Germline assignment: CDR1 MNHEY and CDR2 SMNVEV (reference sequence). The V and J ends lost 2 bases and 1 base respectively, with 7 bases between them. The CDR3 sequence is CASSLQWGTDTQYF. CDR3 DNA: TGTGCCAGCAGTTTACAGTGGGGCACAGATACGCAGTATTTT.

This clonotype came up many times. The chain uses TRBV20-1 and TRBJ2-1; TRBD2 agrees at 12 bases. The junction had 6 bases not matched to a gene; V was cut back by 2 bases and J by 7 bases. The CDR3 runs 15 residues. Germline V gene sequence: CDR1 DFQATT, CDR2 SNEGSKA (reference sequence). The CDR3 coding sequence is TGCAGTGCTAGATCTAGCGGGGGGGCCTCAAATGAGCAGTTCTTC. Protein product: CSARSSGGASNEQFF.

This clonotype has a count of ten or more. Written as DNA, the CDR3 is TGTGCCAGCAGTTTACGGCAGGGAGGCAATCAGCCCCAGCATTTT. Its protein product is CASSLRQGGNQPQHF. The chain is built from TRBV12-3 or TRBV12-4 and TRBJ1-5, with D possibly being TRBD1 (5 bases). This CDR3 has 15 residues. Deletions cut 2 bases from V and 2 bases from J, with 10 bases between.

This clonotype was seen at least ten times. The rearrangement links TRBV7-2 to TRBJ2-7; D gene unclear. The CDR3 loop spans 14 amino acids. Germline CDR1 is SGHTA and CDR2 is FQGNSA. V lost 1 base to trimming and J lost 3 bases, with 10 bases between them. CDR3 in DNA: TGTGCCAGCAGCTTAGTGTGGACCAACTACGAGCAGTACTTC. It translates to CASSLVWTNYEQYF. The variable domain in full, completed from reference TRBV7-2 and TRBJ2-7, reads GAGVSQSPSNKVTEKGKDVELRCDPISGHTALYWYRQSLGQGLEFLIYFQGNSAPDKSGLPSDRFSAERTGGSVSTLTIQRTQQEDSAVYLCASSLVWTNYEQYFGPGTRLTVT.

Many counts were recorded for this clonotype. The chain links TRBV7-2 to TRBJ2-3; no definite D call. The length of the CDR3 is 14 residues. Germline V gene data show CDR1 as SGHTA and CDR2 as FQGNSA. V lost 3 bases and J 3 bases, leaving 10 bases between the germline ends. The CDR3: CASSFLGWTDTQYF. CDR3 DNA sequence: TGTGCCAGCAGCTTTCTGGGGTGGACAGATACGCAGTATTTT. Full variable domain (remainder filled in from reference TRBV7-2 and TRBJ2-3): GAGVSQSPSNKVTEKGKDVELRCDPISGHTALYWYRQSLGQGLEFLIYFQGNSAPDKSGLPSDRFSAERTGGSVSTLTIQRTQQEDSAVYLCASSFLGWTDTQYFGPGTRLTVL.

The table lists this clonotype with many counts. The chain carries TRBV20-1 and TRBJ1-5; TRBD1 aligns across 11 bases. Trimming cost V 2 bases and J 4 bases; bases outside gene matches: 7. The CDR3 spans 16 residues. Germline assignment: CDR1 DFQATT and CDR2 SNEGSKA (reference sequence). Here the CDR3 DNA reads TGCAGTGCTAGACTAATCCGGGACAGGGGGAATCAGCCCCAGCATTTT. This gives the protein CSARLIRDRGNQPQHF.

The table lists this clonotype with many counts. The rearrangement joins TRBV9 to TRBJ2-7; the D is unclear. V lost 2 bases to trimming and J lost 2 bases, with 8 bases between them. The CDR3 sequence is 13 residues long. Germline CDR1 SGDLS, CDR2 YYNGEE. In DNA form, the CDR3 reads TGTGCCAGCAGCGTTTCCGGAGCCTACGAGCAGTACTTC. Translated: CASSVSGAYEQYF.

This clonotype was recorded many times. V is TRBV4-1 and J is TRBJ2-5; D may be TRBD2 (7 bases). Germline V gives CDR1 MGHRA, CDR2 YSYEKL. This CDR3 is built from 17 residues. V gave up 1 base and J gave up 4 bases, with 19 bases separating them. Here the CDR3 reads CASSQARTGGHSETQYF. CDR3 nucleotide sequence: TGCGCCAGCAGCCAAGCGAGAACGGGGGGACACTCAGAGACCCAGTACTTC.

This chain links TRBV6-6 with TRBJ1-1; TRBD1 is a possible D gene (5 bases). Germline V gene data show CDR1 as MNHNY and CDR2 as SVGAGI (reference sequence). The CDR3 covers 13 residues. The V gene lost 8 bases and the J gene lost 6 bases, with 16 bases spanning the gap. The CDR3 reads CASGADYYAEAFF. In nucleotides, the CDR3 is TGTGCCAGCGGGGCCGACTATTACGCTGAAGCTTTCTTT.

The chain combines TRBV13 with TRBJ2-3; possible D gene TRBD1, 5 bases. Trimming pared 2 bases from V and 2 bases from J, leaving 11 bases between. The CDR3 extends over 15 amino acids. CDR1 and CDR2 from the germline V gene are PRHDT and FYEKMQ (reference sequence). DNA of the CDR3: TGTGCCAGCAGCTTAAGGAGACAGTCCACAGATACGCAGTATTTT. Its protein product is CASSLRRQSTDTQYF. Using reference TRBV13 and TRBJ2-3 for the parts outside the CDR3, the full variable domain is AAGVIQSPRHLIKEKRETATLKCYPIPRHDTVYWYQQGPGQDPQFLISFYEKMQSDKGSIPDRFSAQQFSDYHSELNMSSLELGDSALYFCASSLRRQSTDTQYFGPGTRLTVL.

This clonotype was observed at least ten times. The chain employs TRBV18 and TRBJ2-7; the D is unclear. With 1 base removed from V and 2 bases from J, the gap between germline ends came to 6 bases. Germline-derived CDR1 and CDR2 are KGHSH and LQKENI. The length of the CDR3 is 13 residues. The DNA for the CDR3 is TGTGCCAGCTCACCACAGGGCGCCTACGAGCAGTACTTC. This translates into CASSPQGAYEQYF.

This clonotype was seen repeatedly, ten times or more. The chain combines TRBV5-1 with TRBJ2-7; 7 bases are shared with TRBD1. The CDR3 is 16 amino acids. V was clipped by 4 bases and J by 3 bases; unmatched bases: 13. Germline CDR1 is SGHRS and CDR2 is YFSETQ. The CDR3 nucleotides read TGCGCCAGCAGCCCCCCCCGGACAGGTCCTTACTACGAGCAGTACTTC. It yields the protein CASSPPRTGPYYEQYF.

Ten or more counts support this clonotype. The chain is built from TRBV9 and TRBJ2-5, with TRBD2 matching 13 bases. The junction had 5 bases not matched to a gene; V was cut back by 4 bases and J by 5 bases. CDR1 and CDR2 from the germline V gene are SGDLS and YYNGEE. The CDR3 has 15 amino acids. CDR3 residues: CASSPGLAGRETQYF. The CDR3 nucleotides are TGTGCCAGCAGCCCGGGACTAGCGGGAAGGGAGACCCAGTACTTC.

In this sample, this clonotype turned up many times. This chain joins TRBV5-1 and TRBJ2-1, with 8 bases aligning to TRBD2. Germline V gene data show CDR1 as SGHRS and CDR2 as YFSETQ. This CDR3 has 15 residues. The trim removed 4 bases at V and 4 bases at J, leaving 7 bases unmatched. The CDR3 spells CASSHSGGHYNEQFF. The CDR3 region has the DNA TGCGCCAGCAGCCACAGCGGGGGCCATTACAATGAGCAGTTCTTC.

This clonotype was counted only a few times. J is TRBJ2-7 and V is TRBV5-1; 7 nucleotides align to TRBD1. The germline V gene has CDR1 SGHRS and CDR2 YFSETQ. The CDR3 is 15 residues long. V was clipped by 4 bases and J by 2 bases; unmatched bases: 9. CDR3 bases: TGCGCCAGCAGCGGTAGGCAGGGGGATCCCTACGAGCAGTACTTC. Translation: CASSGRQGDPYEQYF.

This clonotype was observed many times. V is TRBV20-1 and J is TRBJ2-7; D possibly corresponds to TRBD2 (6 bases). Germline CDR1 and CDR2: DFQATT and SNEGSKA (reference sequence). The CDR3 runs to 14 residues. V was shortened by 6 bases and J by 3 bases, with 18 bases between the two germline ends. This CDR3 reads CSARRDGRSYEQYF. CDR3 sequence (DNA): TGCAGTGCCCGGAGGGACGGTCGAAGCTACGAGCAGTACTTC.

The sample holds many counts of this clonotype. This chain joins TRBV20-1 and TRBJ2-2; D not resolved. Trimming left V 4 bases short and J 4 bases short, with 10 bases between. This CDR3 is built from 13 residues. Germline V gives CDR1 DFQATT, CDR2 SNEGSKA (reference sequence). The CDR3 reads CSAMGHGTGELFF. CDR3 bases: TGCAGTGCTATGGGCCATGGCACCGGGGAGCTGTTTTTT.

In its sample, this clonotype was seen many times. This chain uses TRBV5-1 with TRBJ2-3; TRBD1 matches at 7 bases. The CDR3 spans 15 residues. Germline CDR1 and CDR2: SGHRS and YFSETQ. The trim removed 7 bases at V and 1 base at J, leaving 9 bases unmatched. The CDR3 DNA reads TGCGCCAGCCGACAAGGGGACAGCCGCACAGATACGCAGTATTTT. Translation: CASRQGDSRTDTQYF.

Many counts were recorded for this clonotype. CDR3 sequence reads: CATSRGQGGVGDGYTF. In DNA, the CDR3 is TGTGCCACCAGCAGGGGACAGGGAGGGGTAGGAGATGGCTACACCTTC. This chain uses TRBV15 with TRBJ1-2; 9 nucleotides agree with TRBD1. The V segment lost 3 bases and the J segment 6 bases; nucleotides outside the gene matches: 11. There are 16 residues in the CDR3. Germline-derived CDR1 and CDR2 are LNHNV and YYDKDF (reference sequence).

J is TRBJ2-7 and V is TRBV12-3 or TRBV12-4, with 8 positions matching TRBD2. CDR3 length: 15 amino acids. With 3 bases clipped from V and 2 bases from J, the junction kept 6 bases outside the gene matches. CDR3 loop: CASSLGGGPTYEQYF. DNA for the CDR3: TGTGCCAGCAGTTTGGGCGGGGGGCCCACCTACGAGCAGTACTTC.